This T cell receptor beta chain was profiled in a study of neurological immune-mediated disorders (dated by TCRdb to the late 2010s). About the full investigation: Peripheral blood TCR-beta repertoires from HTLV-I-associated myelopathy (HAM/TSP) patients, multiple sclerosis patients and healthy controls were compared by UMI-based sequencing. The 90 to 110 TCR-beta libraries covered PBMC samples along with longitudinal samples, technical triplicates, and paired sorted CD4+ and CD8+ T-cell subsets. The cohort comprised 68 subjects: 14 HAM/TSP patients, some 34 multiple sclerosis patients and around 20 healthy controls.

Beyond this particular receptor, the publication reports: The highest TCR clonal expansion was observed in HAM/TSP patients, whereas the lowest was observed in MS patients, even when compared with healthy controls. No identical CDR3 amino acid sequences were found to be shared among expanded clones across subjects, suggesting that TCR-beta repertoires were private in all groups.

To synthesize cDNA, template-switch 5'RACE was performed with a primer carrying a 10-nucleotide random unique molecular identifier so that each TCR transcript was tagged. Over 160 million TCR-beta sequences, covering 15-18 subjects, were produced in each sequencing run. Total RNA was extracted with the RNeasy kit. Using the KAPA Real-time Library Amplification kit, TCR-beta VDJ regions were amplified with primers for the TCR constant region and the 5'RACE anchor. A first PCR added sample indexes and Illumina adaptors, and a second PCR then raised library yield. After Ampure bead purification, the roughly 650 bp TCR product was size-selected on a 2% E-gel SizeSelection system. Before pooling, libraries had their quality checked on a Bioanalyzer, their concentration measured with Qubit, and their quantity determined with the Kapa Library Quantification kit. An Illumina HiSeq 2500 was used to sequence the libraries paired-end at 2 x 150 bp. To increase sequence diversity, 25-30% phiX was spiked into each library pool. The authors' analysis ran thus. Quality-filtered reads were processed with the UMI-based MiGEC pipeline, and over 90% of raw TCR sequences were removed by the MiGEC pipeline during error correction. IMGT germline references were used for alignment of VDJ genes, and clonotypes were defined by a unique CDR3 amino acid sequence together with V-J genes. Clonal expansion, Shannon diversity and CDR3 relatedness were evaluated with VDJtools (CalcPairwiseDistances, ClusterSamples), while phylogenetic trees were built in CLCbio workbench. Using coefficient-of-variation modelling across technical triplicates, the study counted a clone as expanded if it had at least 8 unique UMIs. Clones were called with MiXCR by TCRdb after fastp trimmed the public reads at Q25, and only in-frame beta chains were retained. Rows are combined by CDR3 protein, so each entry shows the most common genes and DNA. The V and J calls were not made by the authors but by TCRdb's processing. This sample is represented by fewer than 90,000 distinct CDR3 sequences; around a tenth of them were singletons. About 1.7% of the sample lies in the top ten.

To note about this clonotype: Its antigen has not been determined. Nothing much larger sits one base from this clone, and base qualities are not available.

From the cysteine through the phenylalanine, the CDR3 covers 13 amino acids. CDR3 DNA only is kept here, 39 bases in frame from base 1. At the junction V is shortened by 7 bases and J by 10 bases, with 19 bases in between. The healthy controls were volunteers from a blood bank in Maryland, USA. Unsorted PBMC libraries were generated from 2 million PBMCs stored in RNAlater at -80 °C until RNA extraction. Peripheral blood was subjected to Ficoll-Hypaque density gradient centrifugation to isolate PBMCs, which were then cryopreserved in liquid nitrogen. Sequencing used PBMCs. The chain links TRBV12-3 or TRBV12-4 with TRBJ1-1; the D gene is not confidently resolved. The sequence was collected from a man in his forties in good health. In nucleotide form, the sequence is TGTGCCAGCACCTTTAGTAAACTGGAGGGAGCTTTCTTT. This gives the protein CASTFSKLEGAFF.